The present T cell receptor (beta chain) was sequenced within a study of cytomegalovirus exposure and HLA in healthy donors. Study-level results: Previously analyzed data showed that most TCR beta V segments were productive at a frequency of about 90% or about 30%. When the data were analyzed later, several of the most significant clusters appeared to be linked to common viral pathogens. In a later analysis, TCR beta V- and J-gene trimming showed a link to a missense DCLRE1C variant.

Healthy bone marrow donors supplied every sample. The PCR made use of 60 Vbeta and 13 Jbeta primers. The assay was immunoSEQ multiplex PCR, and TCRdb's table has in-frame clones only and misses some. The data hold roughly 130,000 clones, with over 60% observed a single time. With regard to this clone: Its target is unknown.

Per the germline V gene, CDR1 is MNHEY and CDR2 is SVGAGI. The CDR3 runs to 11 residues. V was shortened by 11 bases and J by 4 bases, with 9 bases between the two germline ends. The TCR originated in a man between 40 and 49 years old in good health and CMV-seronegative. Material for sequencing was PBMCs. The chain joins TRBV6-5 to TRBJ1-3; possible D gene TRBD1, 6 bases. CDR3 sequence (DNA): TGTGCCGGGCAGGGGGGAAACACCATATATTTT. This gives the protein CAGQGGNTIYF.